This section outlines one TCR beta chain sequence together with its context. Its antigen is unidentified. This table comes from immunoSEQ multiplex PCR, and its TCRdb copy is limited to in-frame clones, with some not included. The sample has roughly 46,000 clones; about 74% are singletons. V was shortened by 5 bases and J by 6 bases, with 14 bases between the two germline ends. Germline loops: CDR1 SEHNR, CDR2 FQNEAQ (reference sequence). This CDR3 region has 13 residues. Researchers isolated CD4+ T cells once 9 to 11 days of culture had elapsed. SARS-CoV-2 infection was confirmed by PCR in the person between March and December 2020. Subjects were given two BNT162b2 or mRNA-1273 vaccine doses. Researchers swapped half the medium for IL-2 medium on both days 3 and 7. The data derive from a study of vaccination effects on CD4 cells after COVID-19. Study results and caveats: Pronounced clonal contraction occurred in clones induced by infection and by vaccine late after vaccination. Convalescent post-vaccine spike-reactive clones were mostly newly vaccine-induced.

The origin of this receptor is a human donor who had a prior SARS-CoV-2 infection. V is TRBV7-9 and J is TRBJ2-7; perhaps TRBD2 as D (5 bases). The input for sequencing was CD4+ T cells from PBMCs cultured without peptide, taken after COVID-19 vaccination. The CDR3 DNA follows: TGTGCCAGCAGCGGACTGGCCCGCTTCGAGCAGTACTTC. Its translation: CASSGLARFEQYF.